The next 3 T cell receptor beta chains were all read from a single sample in a study of cytomegalovirus exposure and HLA in healthy donors. The PCR was carried out with 60 Vbeta primers and 13 Jbeta primers. Generated by immunoSEQ multiplex PCR, the TCRdb table keeps only in-frame clones and is missing some. The sample includes about 190,000 clones, about 77% of them seen just once. The sample comprised PBMCs. These receptors originate from a woman aged 25 to 39 in good health and CMV-seropositive.

This clone was detected ten times or more. This chain joins TRBV15 and TRBJ1-2; unclear D gene. From germline, CDR1 is LNHNV and CDR2 YYDKDF (reference sequence). This CDR3 is built from 15 residues. Trimming shortened V by 0 bases and J by 4 bases, and 12 bases separated the two germline ends. The CDR3 DNA is TGTGCCACCAGCAGAGATCTCGAAATACTCTATGGCTACACCTTC. As protein: CATSRDLEILYGYTF.

This clone was seen a handful of times. V is TRBV10-3 and J is TRBJ2-3; D possibly corresponds to TRBD1 (6 bases). The CDR3 is 14 residues long. Germline V CDR1 and CDR2: ENHRY, SYGVKD. V was trimmed by 3 bases and J by 2 bases, leaving 9 bases between them. The CDR3 DNA reads as TGTGCCATCAGTGACTGGACAGCCACAGATACGCAGTATTTT. This codes for CAISDWTATDTQYF.

The chain couples TRBV19 to TRBJ2-1; TRBD1 aligns across 8 bases. This CDR3 spans 13 amino acids. V lost 1 base to trimming and J lost 7 bases; unmatched junction nucleotides: 0. CDR1 LNHDA and CDR2 SQIVND come from the germline V gene (reference sequence). The CDR3 DNA is TGTGCCAGTAGTATAGGACAGGGGAATGAGCAGTTCTTC. This translates into CASSIGQGNEQFF.